The 17 T cell receptor beta chains given below trace back to one sample, sequenced in a study of T cell repertoires in aging, cancer and after chemotherapy. Multiplex touch-down PCR with TRB-A/B primers amplified rearranged V-D-J TRB sequences. MiXCR, run by TCRdb on the multiplex PCR reads, gives a single entry per CDR3 protein. The table lists around 5,000 distinct CDR3 sequences, around 21% of them singletons, with roughly 3.9% in the top ten. Amplification of TCR beta used genomic DNA extracted from peripheral blood. Sample: blood. Receptors were obtained from a human donor in good health. The donor label of this sample is uncertain.

About this clonotype: Given a much more abundant clone one base away, this may be a read error. The chain links TRBV30 to TRBJ2-5; D gene ambiguous. The germline V gene has CDR1 GTSNPN and CDR2 SVGIG (reference sequence). This CDR3 comprises 14 residues. This CDR3 is CAWSVGYSQEAQYF. The CDR3 nucleotides read TGTGCCTGGAGTGTTGGCTACTCTCAAGAGGCCCAGTACTTC.

This clonotype is medium-sized in the sample. The V call is TRBV7-6, the J call TRBJ1-2; 7 bases agree with TRBD1. The germline gives CDR1 SGHVS, CDR2 FNYEAQ. V trimming: 3 bases; J trimming: 2 bases; junction bases outside the gene matches: 6. CDR3 size: 15 residues. CDR3 DNA sequence: TGTGCCAGCAGCTTTAGACAGGGAACCAACTATGGCTACACCTTC. Translation: CASSFRQGTNYGYTF.

This clonotype is judged medium-sized. V usage is TRBV12-3 or TRBV12-4 and J usage is TRBJ2-2; D not resolved. CDR3 length: 12 amino acids. Deletions cut 6 bases from V and 5 bases from J, with 7 bases between. CDR3 bases: TGTGCCAGCAGCTCCGTGACCGGGGAGCTGTTTTTT. As protein: CASSSVTGELFF.

This clonotype is classed as medium-sized (0.01 to 0.1%). The rearrangement joins TRBV18 to TRBJ2-6, with TRBD1 identical over 11 bases. V shed 3 bases, J shed 3 bases, and the junction held 4 bases outside the gene matches. Germline CDR1 and CDR2: KGHSH and LQKENI. The CDR3 length is 17 residues. The CDR3 DNA sequence: TGTGCCAGCTCACCTCCGGGACAGGGGGTTGGGGCCAACGTCCTGACTTTC. Protein product: CASSPPGQGVGANVLTF. The full variable domain, completed using reference TRBV18 and TRBJ2-6, is NAGVMQNPRHLVRRRGQEARLRCSPMKGHSHVYWYRQLPEEGLKFMVYLQKENIIDESGMPKERFSAEFPKEGPSILRIQQVVRGDSAAYFCASSPPGQGVGANVLTFGAGSRLTVL.

Judged by abundance, this clonotype is medium-sized. The genes are TRBV5-4 and TRBJ1-2; the D gene is possibly TRBD1 (5 bases). V was cut by 10 bases and J by 7 bases, with 26 bases left in between. The germline CDR1 and CDR2 sequences are SGHNT and YYREEE (reference sequence). The CDR3 extends over 15 amino acids. CDR3 coding DNA: TGTGCCGTATCGACACAGGCTCATATATATCTTGGCTACACCTTC. This encodes CAVSTQAHIYLGYTF.

Judged by abundance, this clonotype is medium-sized. The chain couples TRBV19 to TRBJ2-3; a weak D match, TRBD2 (6 bases). Trimming cost V 3 bases and J 2 bases, with 9 bases left between them. This CDR3 comprises 14 residues. The V gene's germline CDR1 is LNHDA and CDR2 SQIVND (reference sequence). The CDR3 loop is CASSMREDTDTQYF. The CDR3 bases are TGTGCCAGTAGTATGCGGGAAGACACAGATACGCAGTATTTT.

This chain connects TRBV5-1 to TRBJ2-7, with 8 bases identical to TRBD1. The V gene's germline CDR1 is SGHRS and CDR2 YFSETQ. Germline trimming cut 6 bases from V and 5 bases from J; bases unmatched to any gene: 13. This CDR3 comprises 15 residues. CDR3 residues: CASKAGQGRIDEQYF. The CDR3 DNA sequence: TGCGCCAGCAAGGCTGGACAGGGTCGAATCGACGAGCAGTACTTC.

The chain uses TRBV20-1 and TRBJ2-5; D could derive from TRBD1 or TRBD2 (7 bases each). Trimming took 2 bases from V and 4 from J, leaving 20 bases between them. The CDR3 covers 16 residues. CDR1 is DFQATT, CDR2 SNEGSKA, per germline (reference sequence). The CDR3 nucleotides read TGCAGTGCTAGATCAAGCGGGGCAGGGGGGAGAGAGACCCAGTACTTC. This gives the protein CSARSSGAGGRETQYF.

The chain recombines TRBV4-3 with TRBJ1-4, with TRBD1 matching 7 bases. Germline V CDR1 and CDR2: LGHNA, YSLEER. J was trimmed by 14 bases and V by 2 bases; bases with no gene match: 8. The CDR3 runs to 13 residues. CDR3 loop: CASSQNPLTGLFF. CDR3 coding DNA: TGCGCCAGCAGCCAAAACCCACTGACAGGGCTGTTTTTT.

V is TRBV6-5 and J is TRBJ2-3; 10 bases agree with TRBD2. This CDR3 region has 15 residues. The germline V gene has CDR1 MNHEY and CDR2 SVGAGI. After removal of 2 bases from V and 2 bases from J, the junction contained 1 base not matched to a gene. The CDR3 DNA follows: TGTGCCAGCAGTTACCTAGCGGGGGACACAGATACGCAGTATTTT. Its translation: CASSYLAGDTDTQYF.

This clonotype ranks as medium-sized. The chain recombines TRBV12-3 or TRBV12-4 with TRBJ1-2; possible D gene TRBD1, 5 bases. Deletions cut 7 bases from V and 0 bases from J, with 15 bases between. This CDR3 has 15 residues. CDR3: CASILGGGTNYGYTF. In nucleotides, the CDR3 is TGTGCCAGCATCTTAGGCGGGGGAACTAACTATGGCTACACCTTC.

This clonotype is classed as medium-sized (0.01 to 0.1%). The chain joins TRBV5-4 to TRBJ1-2; tentatively, D is TRBD1 (6 bases). Between the trimmed V and J ends, which lost 2 bases and 3 bases, there was a span of 14 bases. The V gene's germline CDR1 is SGHNT and CDR2 YYREEE (reference sequence). CDR3 length equals 15 residues. The CDR3 loop reads CASSLFGGGDYGYTF. Here the CDR3 DNA reads TGTGCCAGCAGCTTATTCGGGGGCGGTGACTATGGCTACACCTTC.

By frequency in the sample, this clonotype is medium-sized. The rearrangement links TRBV5-5 to TRBJ1-4; no firm D call. This CDR3 is built from 15 residues. CDR1 and CDR2 from the germline V gene are SGHKS and YYEKEE (reference sequence). With 2 bases removed from V and 8 bases from J, the gap between germline ends came to 16 bases. CDR3 residues: CASSFSTGFGEKLFF. The CDR3 nucleotides read TGTGCCAGCAGCTTCTCGACGGGGTTCGGGGAAAAACTGTTTTTT.

The J gene is TRBJ2-2, the V gene TRBV4-2, with TRBD1 as a possible D gene (7 bases). Germline V gives CDR1 LGHNA, CDR2 YNFKEQ. This CDR3 has 16 residues. With 4 bases removed from V and 2 bases from J, the gap between germline ends came to 14 bases. The CDR3 nucleotides are TGTGCCAGCAGCCCGGGGGACAGAAGAAACACCGGGGAGCTGTTTTTT. Translation gives CASSPGDRRNTGELFF.

This clonotype was detected a few times. This sequence joins TRBV10-3 and TRBJ2-7, with unresolved D. In germline, CDR1 is ENHRY, CDR2 SYGVKD. The CDR3 spans 14 residues. V was trimmed by 0 bases and J by 4 bases, leaving 10 bases between them. The chain's CDR3 is CAISESWTAYEQYF. DNA for the CDR3: TGTGCCATCAGTGAGTCGTGGACGGCGTACGAGCAGTACTTC.

CDR3 in DNA: TGTGCCGCCTGCCGGGGTTTCAGTAACACAGATACGCAGTATTTT. Its protein product is CAACRGFSNTDTQYF. The chain carries TRBV5-4 and TRBJ2-3; D possibly corresponds to TRBD2 (5 bases). The CDR3 sequence is 15 residues long. CDR1 is SGHNT, CDR2 YYREEE, per germline (reference sequence). Trimming left V 10 bases short and J 2 bases short, with 20 bases between.

This clonotype is labeled as medium-sized (0.01 to 0.1%). This chain connects TRBV30 to TRBJ2-5, with 9 positions matching TRBD2. J was trimmed by 0 bases and V by 2 bases; bases with no gene match: 4. This CDR3 is 15 amino acids long. The germline V gene has CDR1 GTSNPN and CDR2 SVGIG (reference sequence). CDR3 bases: TGTGCCTGGAGTATAGCGGGGGCGTACCAAGAGACCCAGTACTTC. Translation gives CAWSIAGAYQETQYF.